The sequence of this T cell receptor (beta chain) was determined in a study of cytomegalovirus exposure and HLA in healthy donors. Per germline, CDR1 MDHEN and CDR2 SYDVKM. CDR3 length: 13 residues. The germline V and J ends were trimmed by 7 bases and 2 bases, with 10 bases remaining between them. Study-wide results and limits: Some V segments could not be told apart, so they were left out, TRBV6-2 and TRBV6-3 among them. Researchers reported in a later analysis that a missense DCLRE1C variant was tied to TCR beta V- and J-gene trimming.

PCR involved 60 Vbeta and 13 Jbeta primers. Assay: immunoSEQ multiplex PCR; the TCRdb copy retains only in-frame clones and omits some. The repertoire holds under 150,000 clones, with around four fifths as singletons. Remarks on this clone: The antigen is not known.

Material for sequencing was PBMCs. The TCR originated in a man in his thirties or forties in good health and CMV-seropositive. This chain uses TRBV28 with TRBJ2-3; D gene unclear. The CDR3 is CASKERITDTQYF. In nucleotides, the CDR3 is TGTGCCAGCAAGGAGCGTATCACAGATACGCAGTATTTT.